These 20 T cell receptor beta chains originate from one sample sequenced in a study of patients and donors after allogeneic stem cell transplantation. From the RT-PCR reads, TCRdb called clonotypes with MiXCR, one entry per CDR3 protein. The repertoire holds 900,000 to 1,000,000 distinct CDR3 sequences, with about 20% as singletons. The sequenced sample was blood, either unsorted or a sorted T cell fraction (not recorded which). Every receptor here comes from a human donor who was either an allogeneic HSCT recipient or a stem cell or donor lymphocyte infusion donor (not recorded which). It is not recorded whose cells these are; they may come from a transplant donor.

CDR3 nucleotides: TGTGCCAGCAGCCAATATCGGGCCGTCTCTTCACCCCTCCACTTT. It translates to CASSQYRAVSSPLHF. The V call is TRBV16, the J call TRBJ1-6; D call uncertain. Trimming took 1 base from V and 9 from J, leaving 13 bases between them. The CDR3 length is 15 residues. Germline V gives CDR1 KGHSY, CDR2 FQNENV.

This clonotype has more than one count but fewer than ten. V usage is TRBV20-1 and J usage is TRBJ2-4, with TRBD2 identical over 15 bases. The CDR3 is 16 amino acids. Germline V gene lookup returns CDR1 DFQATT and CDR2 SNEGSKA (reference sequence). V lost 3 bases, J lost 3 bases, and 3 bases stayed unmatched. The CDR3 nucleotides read TGCAGTGCTAGTGTGGGACTAGCGGGAGGCAAAAACATTCAGTACTTC. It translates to CSASVGLAGGKNIQYF.

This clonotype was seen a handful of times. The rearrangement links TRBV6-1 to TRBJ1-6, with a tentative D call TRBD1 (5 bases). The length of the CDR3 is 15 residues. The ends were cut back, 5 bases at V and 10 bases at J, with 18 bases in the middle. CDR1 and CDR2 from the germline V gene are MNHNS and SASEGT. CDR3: CASSQRQGMNSPLHF. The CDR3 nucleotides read TGTGCCAGCAGTCAACGGCAGGGTATGAACTCACCCCTCCACTTT.

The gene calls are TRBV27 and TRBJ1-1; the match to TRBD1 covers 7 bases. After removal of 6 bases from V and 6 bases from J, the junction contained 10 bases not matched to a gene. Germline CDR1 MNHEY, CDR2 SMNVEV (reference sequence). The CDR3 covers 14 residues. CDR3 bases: TGTGCCAGCAGCAAGACAGGGAGGGGCTCTGAAGCTTTCTTT. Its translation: CASSKTGRGSEAFF.

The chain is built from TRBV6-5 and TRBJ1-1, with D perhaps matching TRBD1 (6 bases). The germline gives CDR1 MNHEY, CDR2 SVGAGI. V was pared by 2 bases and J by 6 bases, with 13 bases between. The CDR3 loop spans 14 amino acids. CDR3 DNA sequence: TGTGCCAGCAGTTACGTACAGGGTAGGGCTGAAGCTTTCTTT. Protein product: CASSYVQGRAEAFF.

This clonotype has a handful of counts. The CDR3 nucleotides are TGTGCCAGCAGTACCAGGGACGGCACCGGGGAGCTGTTTTTT. Translation gives CASSTRDGTGELFF. J is TRBJ2-2 and V is TRBV28; the D gene could be TRBD1 or TRBD2 (5 bases each). CDR1 and CDR2 (germline): MDHEN, SYDVKM. V lost 5 bases and J 4 bases, leaving 11 bases between the germline ends. The CDR3 extends over 14 amino acids.

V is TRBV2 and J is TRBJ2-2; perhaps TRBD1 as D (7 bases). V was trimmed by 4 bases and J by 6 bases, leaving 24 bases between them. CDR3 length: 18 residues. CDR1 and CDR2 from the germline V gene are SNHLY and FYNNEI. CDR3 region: CASSGVSFVGGTAGELFF. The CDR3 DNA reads TGTGCCAGCAGTGGAGTCTCTTTCGTGGGCGGGACAGCCGGGGAGCTGTTTTTT.

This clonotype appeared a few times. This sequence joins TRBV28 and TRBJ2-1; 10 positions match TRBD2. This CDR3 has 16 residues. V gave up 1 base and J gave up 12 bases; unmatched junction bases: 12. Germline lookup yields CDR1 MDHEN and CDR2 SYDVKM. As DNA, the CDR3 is TGTGCCAGCAGTTTATCATCGCTAGCGGGAGTAGGTGGGCAGTTCTTC. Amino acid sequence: CASSLSSLAGVGGQFF.

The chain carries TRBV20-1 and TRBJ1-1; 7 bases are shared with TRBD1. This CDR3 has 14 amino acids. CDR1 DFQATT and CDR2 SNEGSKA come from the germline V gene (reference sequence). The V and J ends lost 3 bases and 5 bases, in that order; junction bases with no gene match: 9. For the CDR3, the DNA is TGCAGTGCTAGGCTGACAGGGAGAGATACTGAAGCTTTCTTT. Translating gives CSARLTGRDTEAFF.

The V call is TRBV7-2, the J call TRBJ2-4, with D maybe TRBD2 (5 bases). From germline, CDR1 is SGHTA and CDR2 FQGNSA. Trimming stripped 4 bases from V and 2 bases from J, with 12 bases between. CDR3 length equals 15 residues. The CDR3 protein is CASSWRRISKNIQYF. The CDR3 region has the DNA TGTGCCAGCAGCTGGCGGAGGATCTCCAAAAACATTCAGTACTTC.

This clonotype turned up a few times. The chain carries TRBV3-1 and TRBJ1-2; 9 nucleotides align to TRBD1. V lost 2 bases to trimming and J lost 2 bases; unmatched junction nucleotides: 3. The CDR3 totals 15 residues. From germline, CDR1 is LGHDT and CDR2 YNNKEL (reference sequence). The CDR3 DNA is TGTGCCAGCAGCCAAAGGGACAGGGAGAACTATGGCTACACCTTC. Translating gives CASSQRDRENYGYTF.

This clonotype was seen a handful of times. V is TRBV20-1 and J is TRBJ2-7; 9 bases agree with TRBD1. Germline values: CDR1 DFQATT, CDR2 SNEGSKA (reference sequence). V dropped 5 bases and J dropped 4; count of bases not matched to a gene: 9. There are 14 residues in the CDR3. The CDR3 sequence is CSAGTGSGGYEQYF. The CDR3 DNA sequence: TGCAGTGCTGGGACAGGGAGTGGTGGTTACGAGCAGTACTTC.

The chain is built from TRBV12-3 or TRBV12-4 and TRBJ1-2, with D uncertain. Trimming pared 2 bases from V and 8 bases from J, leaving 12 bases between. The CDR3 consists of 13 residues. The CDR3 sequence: CASSLSSRGGYTF. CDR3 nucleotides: TGTGCCAGCAGTTTAAGTTCCCGCGGCGGCTACACCTTC.

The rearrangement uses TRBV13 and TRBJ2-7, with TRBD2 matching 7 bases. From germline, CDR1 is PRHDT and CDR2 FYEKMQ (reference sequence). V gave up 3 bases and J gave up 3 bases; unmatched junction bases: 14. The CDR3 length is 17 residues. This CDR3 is CASSLGGRRTANYEQYF. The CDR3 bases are TGTGCCAGCAGCTTGGGAGGGAGGAGGACTGCTAACTACGAGCAGTACTTC. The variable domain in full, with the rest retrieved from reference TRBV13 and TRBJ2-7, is AAGVIQSPRHLIKEKRETATLKCYPIPRHDTVYWYQQGPGQDPQFLISFYEKMQSDKGSIPDRFSAQQFSDYHSELNMSSLELGDSALYFCASSLGGRRTANYEQYFGPGTRLTVT.

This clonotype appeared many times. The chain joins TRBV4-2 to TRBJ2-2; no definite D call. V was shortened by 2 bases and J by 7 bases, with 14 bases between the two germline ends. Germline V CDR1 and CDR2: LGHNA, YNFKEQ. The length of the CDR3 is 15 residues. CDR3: CASSQTLFVNGELFF. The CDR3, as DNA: TGTGCCAGCAGCCAAACCCTTTTCGTAAACGGGGAGCTGTTTTTT.

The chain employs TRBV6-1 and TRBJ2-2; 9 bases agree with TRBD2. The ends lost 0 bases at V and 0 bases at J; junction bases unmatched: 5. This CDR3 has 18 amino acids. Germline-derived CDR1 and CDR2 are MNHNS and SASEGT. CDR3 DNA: TGTGCCAGCAGTGAAGCCCCAGCGGGGGGCGCGAACACCGGGGAGCTGTTTTTT. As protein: CASSEAPAGGANTGELFF.

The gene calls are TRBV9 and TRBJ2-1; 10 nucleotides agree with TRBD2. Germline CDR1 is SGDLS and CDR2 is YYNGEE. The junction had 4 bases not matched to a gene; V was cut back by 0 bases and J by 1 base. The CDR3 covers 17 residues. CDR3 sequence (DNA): TGTGCCAGCAGCGTAGCTATGGGACTAGCGTCCTACAATGAGCAGTTCTTC. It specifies CASSVAMGLASYNEQFF. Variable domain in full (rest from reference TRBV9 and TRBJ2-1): DSGVTQTPKHLITATGQRVTLRCSPRSGDLSVYWYQQSLDQGLQFLIQYYNGEERAKGNILERFSAQQFPDLHSELNLSSLELGDSALYFCASSVAMGLASYNEQFFGPGTRLTVL.

In DNA form, the CDR3 reads TGTGCCAGCAGTGAAGCGTATAACACCGACTATGGCTACACCTTC. It encodes CASSEAYNTDYGYTF. The genes are TRBV6-1 and TRBJ1-2; D gene ambiguous. The CDR3 consists of 15 residues. Looked up from germline, CDR1 is MNHNS and CDR2 is SASEGT. V gave up 0 bases and J gave up 3 bases, with 11 bases separating them.

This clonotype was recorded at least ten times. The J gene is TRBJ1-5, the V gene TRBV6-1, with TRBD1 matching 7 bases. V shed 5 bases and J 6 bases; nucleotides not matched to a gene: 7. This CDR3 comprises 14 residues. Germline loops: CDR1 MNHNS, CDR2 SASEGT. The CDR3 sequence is CASSTNRGGQPQHF. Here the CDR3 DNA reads TGTGCCAGCAGTACCAACAGGGGAGGTCAGCCCCAGCATTTT.

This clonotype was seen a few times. In DNA form, the CDR3 reads TGCAGTGCAGGTCTGGGGGCGAACTCTCCCGGGGAGCTGTTTTTT. It translates to CSAGLGANSPGELFF. V and J are TRBV20-1 and TRBJ2-2; tentatively, D is TRBD1 (6 bases). CDR3 size: 15 residues. Germline V gene data show CDR1 as DFQATT and CDR2 as SNEGSKA (reference sequence). Trimming cost V 6 bases and J 6 bases, with 20 bases left between them.